The T cell receptor beta chain under discussion was sequenced for a study of CD8 T cells in ankylosing spondylitis. MiXCR, run by TCRdb on the 5' RACE reads, gives a single entry per CDR3 protein. This sample carries about 88,000 distinct CDR3 sequences, roughly 30% of them seen once, and the ten largest clones take 50% to 60%. The V gene's germline CDR1 is SGHRS and CDR2 YFSETQ. Trimming cost V 0 bases and J 6 bases, with 15 bases left between them. This CDR3 spans 15 amino acids. The receptor was isolated from a male donor with ankylosing spondylitis or in good health (not recorded which). The V gene is TRBV5-1, the J gene TRBJ1-2; TRBD1 is a possible D gene (5 bases). Sample: blood, either unsorted or a sorted T cell fraction (not recorded which). This chain's CDR3 is CASSLGGQELNGYTF. In DNA form, the CDR3 reads TGCGCCAGCAGCTTGGGAGGACAAGAATTGAATGGCTACACCTTC.